The 8 T cell receptor beta chains reported below all come from one sample, sequenced in a study of metastatic and nonmetastatic thyroid tumors (dated by TCRdb to 2020 to 2021). Receptor amplification or capture employed PCR. Data came from an Illumina HiSeq 4000. The public reads were reanalyzed by TCRdb: fastp trimming at Q25, MiXCR alignment, in-frame beta chains only. Across this sample there are roughly 18,000 clones, with 34% seen only once. The top ten clonotypes cover approximately 17% of the sample. None of the patients had been given any treatment before thyroid surgery. Sequencing input: tumor tissue. These receptors were obtained from a female donor with papillary thyroid cancer or a benign thyroid nodule (not recorded which). Some clones in this sample may be carry-over from other donors' samples.

This clone counts as large. The chain is built from TRBV2 and TRBJ2-2, with D unresolved. Germline values: CDR1 SNHLY, CDR2 FYNNEI. This CDR3 spans 14 amino acids. Deletions cut 1 base from V and 0 bases from J, with 3 bases between. The CDR3 coding sequence is TGTGCCAGCAGTGAAGGGACGAACACCGGGGAGCTGTTTTTT. It specifies CASSEGTNTGELFF.

This clone is judged medium-sized. The chain joins TRBV5-1 to TRBJ2-3; D ambiguous. Germline-derived CDR1 and CDR2 are SGHRS and YFSETQ. The germline V and J ends were trimmed by 6 bases and 1 base, with 12 bases remaining between them. The CDR3 spans 14 residues. The CDR3 sequence is CASTDILGTDTQYF. The CDR3 DNA reads as TGCGCCAGCACCGACATACTTGGCACAGATACGCAGTATTTT.

This clone was counted a few times. The J gene is TRBJ2-3, the V gene TRBV12-3 or TRBV12-4, with D uncertain. This CDR3 has 14 residues. V lost 1 base and J 2 bases, leaving 7 bases between the germline ends. The CDR3 region is CASSLVGVTDTQYF. CDR3 coding DNA: TGTGCCAGCAGTTTAGTCGGCGTCACAGATACGCAGTATTTT.

This clone showed up just a few times. V and J are TRBV6-2 or TRBV6-3 and TRBJ2-7; D uncertain. CDR3 length: 11 amino acids. Trimming left V 5 bases short and J 3 bases short, with 5 bases between. Per the germline V gene, CDR1 is MNHEY and CDR2 is SVGEGT. CDR3: CASSPNYEQYF. The CDR3 DNA reads TGTGCCAGCAGTCCCAACTACGAGCAGTACTTC.

This clone was counted many times. This chain connects TRBV6-2 or TRBV6-3 to TRBJ1-5; D is unresolved. The CDR3 consists of 12 residues. From germline, CDR1 is MNHEY and CDR2 SVGEGT. Trimming took off 2 bases at V and 4 bases at J, with 3 bases between the two ends. CDR3 sequence: CASSYVNQPQHF. In nucleotides, the CDR3 is TGTGCCAGCAGTTACGTAAATCAGCCCCAGCATTTT.

In the case of this clone: A junction end diverges from the germline sequence, so it may reflect a read error. The CDR3 DNA reads TGCAGTGCCACGAATAAAAGGTCTCCTAACATTCAGTATTTC. Its translation: CSATNKRSPNIQYF. The V gene is TRBV20-1, the J gene TRBJ2-4; no definite D call. CDR3 length equals 14 residues. Germline CDR1 and CDR2: DFQATT and SNEGSKA (reference sequence).

This rearrangement joins TRBV11-2 to TRBJ2-5; 9 bases agree with TRBD2. Germline V gives CDR1 SGHAT, CDR2 FQNNGV. The CDR3 is 15 amino acids. With 0 bases clipped from V and 7 bases from J, the junction kept 6 bases outside the gene matches. The chain's CDR3 is CASSLESSGVSTQYF. The CDR3 DNA reads as TGTGCCAGCAGCTTAGAGTCTAGCGGGGTGTCGACCCAGTACTTC.

The gene calls are TRBV4-1 and TRBJ2-2; D call uncertain. The CDR3 extends over 14 amino acids. The ends were cut back, 1 base at V and 6 bases at J, with 9 bases in the middle. The germline V gene has CDR1 MGHRA and CDR2 YSYEKL. CDR3 amino acids: CASSQGPLAGELFF. DNA of the CDR3: TGCGCCAGCAGCCAAGGGCCCCTCGCCGGGGAGCTGTTTTTT.